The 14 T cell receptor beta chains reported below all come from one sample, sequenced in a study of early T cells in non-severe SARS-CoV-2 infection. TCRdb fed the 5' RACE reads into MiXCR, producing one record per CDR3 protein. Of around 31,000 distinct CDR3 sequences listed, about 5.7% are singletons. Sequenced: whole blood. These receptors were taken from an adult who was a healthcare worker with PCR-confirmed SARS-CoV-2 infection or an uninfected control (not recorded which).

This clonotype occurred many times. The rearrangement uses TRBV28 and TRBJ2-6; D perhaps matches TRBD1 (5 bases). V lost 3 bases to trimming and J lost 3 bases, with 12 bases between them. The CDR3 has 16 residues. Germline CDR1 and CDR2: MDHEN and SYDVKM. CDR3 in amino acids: CASSLYQGSGANVLTF. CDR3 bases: TGTGCCAGCAGTTTGTACCAGGGAAGTGGGGCCAACGTCCTGACTTTC. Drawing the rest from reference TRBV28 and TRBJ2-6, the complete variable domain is DVKVTQSSRYLVKRTGEKVFLECVQDMDHENMFWYRQDPGLGLRLIYFSYDVKMKEKGDIPEGYSVSREKKERFSLILESASTNQTSMYLCASSLYQGSGANVLTFGAGSRLTVL.

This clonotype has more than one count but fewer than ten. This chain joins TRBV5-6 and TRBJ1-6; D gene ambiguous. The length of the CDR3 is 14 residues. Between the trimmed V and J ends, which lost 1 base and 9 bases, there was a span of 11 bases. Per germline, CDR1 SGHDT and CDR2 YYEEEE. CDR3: CASSLWQKGSPLHF. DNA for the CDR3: TGTGCCAGCAGCTTGTGGCAAAAGGGTTCACCCCTCCACTTT.

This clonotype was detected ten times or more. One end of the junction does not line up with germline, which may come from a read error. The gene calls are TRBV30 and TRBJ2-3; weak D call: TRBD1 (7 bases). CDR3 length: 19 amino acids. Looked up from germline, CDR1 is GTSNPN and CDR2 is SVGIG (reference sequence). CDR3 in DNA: TGTGCCTGGAGTGTTGCCCACGGGAGTAAGAACAGGGGCACGGATACGCAGTATTTT. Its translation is CAWSVAHGSKNRGTDTQYF.

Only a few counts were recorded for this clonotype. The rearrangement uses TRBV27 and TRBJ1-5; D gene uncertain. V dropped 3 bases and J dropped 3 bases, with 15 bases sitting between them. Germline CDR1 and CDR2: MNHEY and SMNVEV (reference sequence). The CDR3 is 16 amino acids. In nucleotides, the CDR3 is TGTGCCAGCAGTTTTGCTCCCCCGCGGGCCAATCAGCCCCAGCATTTT. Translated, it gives CASSFAPPRANQPQHF.

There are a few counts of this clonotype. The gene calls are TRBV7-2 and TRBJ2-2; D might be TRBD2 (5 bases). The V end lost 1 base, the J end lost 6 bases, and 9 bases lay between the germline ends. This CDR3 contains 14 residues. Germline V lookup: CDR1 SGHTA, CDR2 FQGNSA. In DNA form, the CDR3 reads TGTGCCAGCAGCTTAGGGACTCAGGCCGGGGAGCTGTTTTTT. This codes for CASSLGTQAGELFF. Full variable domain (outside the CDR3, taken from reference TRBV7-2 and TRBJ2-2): GAGVSQSPSNKVTEKGKDVELRCDPISGHTALYWYRQSLGQGLEFLIYFQGNSAPDKSGLPSDRFSAERTGGSVSTLTIQRTQQEDSAVYLCASSLGTQAGELFFGEGSRLTVL.

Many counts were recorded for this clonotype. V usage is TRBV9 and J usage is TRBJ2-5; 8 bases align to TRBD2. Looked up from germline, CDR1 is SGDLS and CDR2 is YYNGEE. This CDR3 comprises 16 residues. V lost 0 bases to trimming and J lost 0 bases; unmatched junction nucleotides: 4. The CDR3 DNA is TGTGCCAGCAGCGTAGCCGGGGGGGTGAACCAAGAGACCCAGTACTTC. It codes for CASSVAGGVNQETQYF.

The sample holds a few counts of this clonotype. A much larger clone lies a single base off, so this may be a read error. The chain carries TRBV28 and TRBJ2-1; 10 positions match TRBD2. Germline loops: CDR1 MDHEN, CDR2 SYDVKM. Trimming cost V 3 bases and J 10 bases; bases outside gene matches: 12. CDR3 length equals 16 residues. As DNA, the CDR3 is TGTGCCAGCAGTTTTGGGGCTAGCGGGAGCGGAGAAGAGCAGTTCTTC. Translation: CASSFGASGSGEEQFF. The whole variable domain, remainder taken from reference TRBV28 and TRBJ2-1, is DVKVTQSSRYLVKRTGEKVFLECVQDMDHENMFWYRQDPGLGLRLIYFSYDVKMKEKGDIPEGYSVSREKKERFSLILESASTNQTSMYLCASSFGASGSGEEQFFGPGTRLTVL.

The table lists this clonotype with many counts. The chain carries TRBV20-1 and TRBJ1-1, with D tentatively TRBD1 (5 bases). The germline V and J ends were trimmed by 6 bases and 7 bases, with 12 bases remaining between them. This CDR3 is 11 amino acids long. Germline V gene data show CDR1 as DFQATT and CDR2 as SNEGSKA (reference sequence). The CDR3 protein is CSAEGISEAFF. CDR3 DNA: TGCAGTGCCGAGGGGATAAGTGAAGCTTTCTTT.

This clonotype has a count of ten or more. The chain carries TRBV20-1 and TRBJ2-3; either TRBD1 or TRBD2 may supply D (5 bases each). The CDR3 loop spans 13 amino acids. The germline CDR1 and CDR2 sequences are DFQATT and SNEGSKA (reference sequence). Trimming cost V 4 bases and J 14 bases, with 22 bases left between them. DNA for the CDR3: TGCAGTGCTACCTGGCCCGGGGCCCGGGTCCCGTATTTT. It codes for CSATWPGARVPYF.

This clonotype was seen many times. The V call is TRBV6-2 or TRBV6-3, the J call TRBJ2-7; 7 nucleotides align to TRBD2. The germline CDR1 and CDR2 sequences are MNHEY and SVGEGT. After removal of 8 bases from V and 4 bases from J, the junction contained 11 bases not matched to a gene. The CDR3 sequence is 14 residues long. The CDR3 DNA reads TGTGCCAGCGGGACTAAGAAGGGGTTTTACGAGCAGTACTTC. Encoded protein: CASGTKKGFYEQYF.

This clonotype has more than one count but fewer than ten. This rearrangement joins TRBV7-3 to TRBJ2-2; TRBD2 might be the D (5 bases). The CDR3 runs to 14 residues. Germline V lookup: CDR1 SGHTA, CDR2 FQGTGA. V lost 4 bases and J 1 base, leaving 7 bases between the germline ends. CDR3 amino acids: CASSSSGNTGELFF. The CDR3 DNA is TGTGCCAGCAGCTCCAGCGGGAACACCGGGGAGCTGTTTTTT.

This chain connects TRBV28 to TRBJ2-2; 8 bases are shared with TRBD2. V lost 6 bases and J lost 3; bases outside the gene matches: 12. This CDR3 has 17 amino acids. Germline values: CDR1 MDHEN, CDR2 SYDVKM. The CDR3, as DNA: TGTGCCAGCAGCGTACCCTGGACTAGCCGACACACCGGGGAGCTGTTTTTT. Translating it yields CASSVPWTSRHTGELFF.

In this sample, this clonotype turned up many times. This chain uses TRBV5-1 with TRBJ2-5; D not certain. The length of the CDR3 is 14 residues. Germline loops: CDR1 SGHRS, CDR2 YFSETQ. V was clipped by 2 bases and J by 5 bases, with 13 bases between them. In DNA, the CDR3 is TGCGCCAGCAGCTTTTCCCACCTAGGGGAGACCCAGTACTTC. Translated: CASSFSHLGETQYF.

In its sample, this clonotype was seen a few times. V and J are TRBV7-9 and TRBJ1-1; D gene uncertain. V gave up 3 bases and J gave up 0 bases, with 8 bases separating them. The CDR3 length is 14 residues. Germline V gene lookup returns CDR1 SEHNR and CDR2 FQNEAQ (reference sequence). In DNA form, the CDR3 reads TGTGCCAGCAGCTTGGGGTGGATGAACACTGAAGCTTTCTTT. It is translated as CASSLGWMNTEAFF.